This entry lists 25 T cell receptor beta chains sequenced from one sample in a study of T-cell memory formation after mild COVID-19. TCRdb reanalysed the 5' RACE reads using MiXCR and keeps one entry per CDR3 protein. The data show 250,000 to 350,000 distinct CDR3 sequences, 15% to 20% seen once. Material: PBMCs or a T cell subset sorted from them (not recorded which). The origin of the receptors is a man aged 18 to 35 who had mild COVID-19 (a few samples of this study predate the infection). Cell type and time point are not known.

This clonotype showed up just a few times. DNA for the CDR3: TGTGCCAGCAGCCAAGATGTGGGGGCCTGGGGGACTGAAGCTTTCTTT. It encodes CASSQDVGAWGTEAFF. The V gene is TRBV3-1, the J gene TRBJ1-1; perhaps TRBD1 as D (6 bases). V lost 0 bases and J 5 bases, leaving 16 bases between the germline ends. Looked up from germline, CDR1 is LGHDT and CDR2 is YNNKEL (reference sequence). The CDR3 is 16 residues long.

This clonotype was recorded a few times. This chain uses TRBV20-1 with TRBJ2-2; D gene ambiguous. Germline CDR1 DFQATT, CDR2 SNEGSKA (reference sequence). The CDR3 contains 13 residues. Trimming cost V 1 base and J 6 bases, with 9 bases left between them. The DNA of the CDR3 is TGCAGTGCTAGAGTTACTACCTCCGGGGAGCTGTTTTTT. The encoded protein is CSARVTTSGELFF.

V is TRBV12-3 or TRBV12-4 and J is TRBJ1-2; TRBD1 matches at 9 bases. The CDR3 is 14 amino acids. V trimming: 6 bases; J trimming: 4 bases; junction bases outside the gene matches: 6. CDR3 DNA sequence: TGTGCCAGCAGCCCGGGACAGGGATTCTATGGCTACACCTTC. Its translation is CASSPGQGFYGYTF.

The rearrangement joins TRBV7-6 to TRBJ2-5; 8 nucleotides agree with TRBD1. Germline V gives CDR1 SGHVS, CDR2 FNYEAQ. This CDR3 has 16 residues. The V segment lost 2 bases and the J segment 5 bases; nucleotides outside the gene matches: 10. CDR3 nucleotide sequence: TGTGCCAGCAGCTTACGACCAGGGGGCGCGGGGGAGACCCAGTACTTC. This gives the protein CASSLRPGGAGETQYF.

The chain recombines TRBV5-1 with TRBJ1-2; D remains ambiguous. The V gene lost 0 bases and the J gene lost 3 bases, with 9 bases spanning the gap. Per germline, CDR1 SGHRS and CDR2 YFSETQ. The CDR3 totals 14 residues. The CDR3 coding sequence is TGCGCCAGCAGCTTGGTAGGCGCGGACTATGGCTACACCTTC. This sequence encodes CASSLVGADYGYTF. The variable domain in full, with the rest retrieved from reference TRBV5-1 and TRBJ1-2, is KAGVTQTPRYLIKTRGQQVTLSCSPISGHRSVSWYQQTPGQGLQFLFEYFSETQRNKGNFPGRFSGRQFSNSRSEMNVSTLELGDSALYLCASSLVGADYGYTFGSGTRLTVV.

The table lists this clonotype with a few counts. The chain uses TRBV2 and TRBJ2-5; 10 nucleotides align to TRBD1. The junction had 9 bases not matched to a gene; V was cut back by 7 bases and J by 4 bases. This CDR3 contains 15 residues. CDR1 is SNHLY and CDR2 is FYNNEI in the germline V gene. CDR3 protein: CASMGRRTGGETQYF. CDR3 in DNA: TGTGCCAGCATGGGACGTCGGACAGGGGGAGAGACCCAGTACTTC.

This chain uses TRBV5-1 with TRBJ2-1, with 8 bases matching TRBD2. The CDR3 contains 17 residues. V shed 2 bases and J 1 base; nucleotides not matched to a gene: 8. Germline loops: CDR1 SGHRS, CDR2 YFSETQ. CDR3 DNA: TGCGCCAGCAGCTTAAACCCCGGGGGGGCTTCCTACAATGAGCAGTTCTTC. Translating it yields CASSLNPGGASYNEQFF.

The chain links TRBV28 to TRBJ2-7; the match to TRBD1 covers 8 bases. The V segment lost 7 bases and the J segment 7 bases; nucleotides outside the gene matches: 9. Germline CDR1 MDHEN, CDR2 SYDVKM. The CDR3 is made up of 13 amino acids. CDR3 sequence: CASIGQGAREQYV. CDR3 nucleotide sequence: TGTGCCAGCATCGGTCAGGGGGCGCGGGAGCAGTACGTC.

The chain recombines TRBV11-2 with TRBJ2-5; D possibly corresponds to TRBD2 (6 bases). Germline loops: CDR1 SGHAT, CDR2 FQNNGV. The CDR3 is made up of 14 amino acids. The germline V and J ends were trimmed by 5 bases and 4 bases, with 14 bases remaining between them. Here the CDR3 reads CASSRGPEGETQYF. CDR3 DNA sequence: TGTGCCAGCAGCAGAGGACCGGAGGGAGAGACCCAGTACTTC.

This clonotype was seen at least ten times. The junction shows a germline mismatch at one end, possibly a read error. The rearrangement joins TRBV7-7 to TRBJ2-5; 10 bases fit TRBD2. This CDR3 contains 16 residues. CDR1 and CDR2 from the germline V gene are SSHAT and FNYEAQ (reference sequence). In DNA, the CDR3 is TGTGCTAGCAGCTTAGGGCTAGCGGGGGCCCAAGAGACCCAGTACTTC. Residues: CASSLGLAGAQETQYF.

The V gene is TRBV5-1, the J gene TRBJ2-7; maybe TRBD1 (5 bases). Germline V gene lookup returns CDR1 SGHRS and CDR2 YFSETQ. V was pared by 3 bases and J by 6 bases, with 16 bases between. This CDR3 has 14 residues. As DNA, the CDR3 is TGCGCCAGCAGCTCTCAGGGTGATGGCCTCGAGCAGTACGTC. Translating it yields CASSSQGDGLEQYV.

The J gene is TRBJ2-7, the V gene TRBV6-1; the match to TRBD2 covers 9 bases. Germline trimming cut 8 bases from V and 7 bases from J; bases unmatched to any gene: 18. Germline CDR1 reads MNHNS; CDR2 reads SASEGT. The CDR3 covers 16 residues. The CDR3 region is CASGPASGAKYVEQYV. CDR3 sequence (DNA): TGTGCCAGCGGTCCGGCTAGCGGGGCCAAATACGTGGAGCAGTACGTC.

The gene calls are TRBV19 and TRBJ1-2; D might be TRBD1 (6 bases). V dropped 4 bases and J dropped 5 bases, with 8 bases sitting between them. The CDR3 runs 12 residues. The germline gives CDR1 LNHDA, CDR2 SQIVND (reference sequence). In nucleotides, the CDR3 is TGTGCCAGTAGTACCACAGGGTATGGCTACACCTTC. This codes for CASSTTGYGYTF.

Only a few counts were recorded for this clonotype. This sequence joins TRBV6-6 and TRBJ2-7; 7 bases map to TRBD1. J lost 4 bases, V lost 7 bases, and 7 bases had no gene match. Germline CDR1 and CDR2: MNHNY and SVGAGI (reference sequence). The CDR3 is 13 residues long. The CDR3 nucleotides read TGTGCCAGCAAGCCGGGACAGCTTTACGAGCAGTACGTC. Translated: CASKPGQLYEQYV.

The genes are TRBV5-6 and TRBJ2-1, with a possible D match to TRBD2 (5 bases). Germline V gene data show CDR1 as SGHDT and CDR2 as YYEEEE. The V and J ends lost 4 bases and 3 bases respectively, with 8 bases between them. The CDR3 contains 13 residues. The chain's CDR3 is CASSRGLYNEQFF. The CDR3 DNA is TGTGCCAGCAGCCGTGGACTCTACAATGAGCAGTTCTTC.

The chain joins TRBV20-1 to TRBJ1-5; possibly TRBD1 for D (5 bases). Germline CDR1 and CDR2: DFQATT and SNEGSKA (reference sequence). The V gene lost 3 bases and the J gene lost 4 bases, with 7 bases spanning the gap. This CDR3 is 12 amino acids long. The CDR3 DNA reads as TGCAGTGCTAGGACAGCTAATCAGCCCCAGCATTTT. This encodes CSARTANQPQHF.

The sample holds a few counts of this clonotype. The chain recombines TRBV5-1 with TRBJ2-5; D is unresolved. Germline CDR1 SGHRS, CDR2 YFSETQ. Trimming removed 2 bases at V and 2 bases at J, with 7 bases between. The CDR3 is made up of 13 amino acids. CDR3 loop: CASSFIGQETQYF. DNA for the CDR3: TGCGCCAGCAGCTTTATAGGGCAAGAGACCCAGTACTTC.

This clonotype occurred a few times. CDR3 in DNA: TGTGCCAGCAGCCAAGATCAATGGAGAACGGGCGAGCAGTTCTTC. Translating it yields CASSQDQWRTGEQFF. V and J are TRBV3-1 and TRBJ2-1; D is unresolved. Germline V lookup: CDR1 LGHDT, CDR2 YNNKEL (reference sequence). Trimming removed 0 bases from V and 10 bases from J, with 16 bases in between. The CDR3 is made up of 15 amino acids.

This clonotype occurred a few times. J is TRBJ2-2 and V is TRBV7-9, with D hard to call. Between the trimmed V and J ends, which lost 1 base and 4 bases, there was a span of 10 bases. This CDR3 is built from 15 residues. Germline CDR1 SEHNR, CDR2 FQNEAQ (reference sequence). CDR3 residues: CASSLVKGFTGELFF. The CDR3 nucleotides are TGTGCCAGCAGCTTAGTGAAGGGATTCACCGGGGAGCTGTTTTTT.

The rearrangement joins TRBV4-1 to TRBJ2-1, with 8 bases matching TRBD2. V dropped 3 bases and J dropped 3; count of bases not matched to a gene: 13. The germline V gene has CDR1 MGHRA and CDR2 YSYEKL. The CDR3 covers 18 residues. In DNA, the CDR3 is TGCGCCAGCAGCCATCCCTCGGGGCGGGGGGACCACTACAATGAGCAGTTCTTC. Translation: CASSHPSGRGDHYNEQFF.

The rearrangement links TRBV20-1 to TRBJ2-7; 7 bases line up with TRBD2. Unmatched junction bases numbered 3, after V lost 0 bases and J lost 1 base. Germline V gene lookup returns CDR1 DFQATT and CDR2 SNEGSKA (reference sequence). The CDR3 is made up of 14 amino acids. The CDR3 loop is CSARDLAESYEQYF. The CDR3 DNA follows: TGCAGTGCTAGAGACCTAGCGGAGTCCTACGAGCAGTACTTC.

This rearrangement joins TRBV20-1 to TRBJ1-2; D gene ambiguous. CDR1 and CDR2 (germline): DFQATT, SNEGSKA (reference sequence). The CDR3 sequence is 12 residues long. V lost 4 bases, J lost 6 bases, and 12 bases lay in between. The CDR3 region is CSATQPGDGYTF. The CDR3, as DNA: TGCAGTGCTACCCAACCTGGGGATGGCTACACCTTC.

CDR3: CASSFRGEAYEQYV. The CDR3, as DNA: TGTGCCAGCAGTTTCCGTGGGGAGGCCTACGAGCAGTACGTC. The chain links TRBV27 to TRBJ2-7; D may be TRBD2 (6 bases). This CDR3 spans 14 amino acids. Trimming took 3 bases from V and 2 from J, leaving 11 bases between them. Looked up from germline, CDR1 is MNHEY and CDR2 is SMNVEV (reference sequence).

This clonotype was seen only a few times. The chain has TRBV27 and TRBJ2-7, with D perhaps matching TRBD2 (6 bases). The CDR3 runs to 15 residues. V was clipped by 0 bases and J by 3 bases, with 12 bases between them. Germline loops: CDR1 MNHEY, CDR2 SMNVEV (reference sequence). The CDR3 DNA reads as TGTGCCAGCAGTTTATCGGGTGGGGGGAGCTACGAGCAGTACGTC. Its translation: CASSLSGGGSYEQYV.

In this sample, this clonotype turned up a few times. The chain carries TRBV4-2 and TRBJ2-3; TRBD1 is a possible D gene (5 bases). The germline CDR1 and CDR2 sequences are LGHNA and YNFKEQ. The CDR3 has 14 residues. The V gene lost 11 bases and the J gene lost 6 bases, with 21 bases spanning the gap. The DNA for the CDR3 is TGTGCCGCGAGTTGGAGTCAGGGCTCCGATACGCAGTATTTT. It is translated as CAASWSQGSDTQYF.